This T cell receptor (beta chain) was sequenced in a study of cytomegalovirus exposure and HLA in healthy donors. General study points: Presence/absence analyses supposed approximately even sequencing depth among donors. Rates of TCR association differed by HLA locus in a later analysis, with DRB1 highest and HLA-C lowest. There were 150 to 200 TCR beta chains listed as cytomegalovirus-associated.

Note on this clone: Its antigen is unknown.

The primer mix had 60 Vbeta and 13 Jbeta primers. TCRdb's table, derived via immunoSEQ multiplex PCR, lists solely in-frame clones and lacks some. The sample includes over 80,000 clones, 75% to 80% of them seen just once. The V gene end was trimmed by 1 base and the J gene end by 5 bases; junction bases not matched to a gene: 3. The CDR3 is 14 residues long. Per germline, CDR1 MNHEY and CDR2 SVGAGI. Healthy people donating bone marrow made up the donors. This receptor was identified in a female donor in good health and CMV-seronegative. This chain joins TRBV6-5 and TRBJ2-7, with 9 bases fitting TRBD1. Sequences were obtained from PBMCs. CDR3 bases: TGTGCCAGCAGTTACTTGGGACAGGGCAACGAGCAGTACTTC. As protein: CASSYLGQGNEQYF.